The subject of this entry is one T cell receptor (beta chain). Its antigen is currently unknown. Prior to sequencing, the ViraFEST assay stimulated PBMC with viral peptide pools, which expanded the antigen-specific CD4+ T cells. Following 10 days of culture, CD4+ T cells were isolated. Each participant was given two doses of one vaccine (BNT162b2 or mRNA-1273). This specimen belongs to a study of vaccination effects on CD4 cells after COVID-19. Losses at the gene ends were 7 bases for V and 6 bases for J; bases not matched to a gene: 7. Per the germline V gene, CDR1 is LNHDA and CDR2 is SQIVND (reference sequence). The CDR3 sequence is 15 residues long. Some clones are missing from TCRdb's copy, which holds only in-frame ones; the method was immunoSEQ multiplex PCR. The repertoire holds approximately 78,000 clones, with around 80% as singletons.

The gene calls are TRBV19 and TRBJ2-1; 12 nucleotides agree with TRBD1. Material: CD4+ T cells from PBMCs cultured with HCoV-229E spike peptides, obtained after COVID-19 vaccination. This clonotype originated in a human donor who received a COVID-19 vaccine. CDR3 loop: CASTLRDRGPNEQFF. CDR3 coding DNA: TGTGCCAGTACTCTCCGGGACAGGGGGCCCAATGAGCAGTTCTTC. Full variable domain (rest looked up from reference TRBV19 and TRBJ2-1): DGGITQSPKYLFRKEGQNVTLSCEQNLNHDAMYWYRQDPGQGLRLIYYSQIVNDFQKGDIAEGYSVSREKKESFPLTVTSAQKNPTAFYLCASTLRDRGPNEQFFGPGTRLTVL.